These T cell receptor beta chains were read from a single sample in a study of Graves' ophthalmopathy and Graves' hyperthyroidism. TCRdb independently ran MiXCR on the multiplex PCR reads; one entry per CDR3 protein. The sample holds over a million distinct CDR3 sequences; around a third are singletons and the top ten take around 10%. The sample taken for sequencing was peripheral blood or thyroid tissue (not recorded which). The receptors shown here come from an adult man with Graves' hyperthyroidism. Both conserved end residues are part of each CDR3. A D gene is named only where the DNA matches it firmly. Part of the rows lack a size; the others show once, few, many or a class for expanded clones.

TRBV12-3/TRBV12-4	few	NA	TRBJ1-1	13	TGTGCCAGCACCCCTGAAACGCGCACTGAAGCTTTCTTT	CASTPETRTEAFF
TRBV7-8	NA	TRBD2	TRBJ2-3	14	TGTGCCAGCACCAGCGGGAGATTGGTTGATACGCAGTATTTT	CASTSGRLVDTQYF
TRBV4-2	NA	NA	TRBJ2-2	17	TGTGCCAGCAGCCGAAGAGGAGGGAGCACTTCCCCCGGGGAGCTGTTTTTT	CASSRRGGSTSPGELFF
TRBV10-3	NA	NA	TRBJ2-3	15	TGTGCCATCAGCGGAGCCTCTCAGGACACAGATACGCAGTATTTT	CAISGASQDTDTQYF
TRBV7-8	many	NA	TRBJ2-6	13	TGTGCCAGTTTGGGTTCTGGGGCCAACGTCCTGACTTTC	CASLGSGANVLTF
TRBV25-1	NA	NA	TRBJ1-6	18	TGTGCCAGCAGTTTGCCGCACCGGGCCTCTCGATATAATTCACCCCTCCACTTT	CASSLPHRASRYNSPLHF
TRBV13	NA	NA	TRBJ1-5	15	TGTGCCAGCAGCTTGTCTGCAGCTAGCAATCAGCCCCAGCATTTT	CASSLSAASNQPQHF
TRBV20-1	many	NA	TRBJ1-1	15	TGCAGTGCTAGAGCTTCTGAATCGGGGGGCACTGAAGCTTTCTTT	CSARASESGGTEAFF
TRBV7-9	many	TRBD1	TRBJ2-7	14	TGCGCCAGCAGGCCGGGACAGGGGTCCTACGAGCAGTACTTC	CASRPGQGSYEQYF
TRBV7-9	NA	TRBD1	TRBJ2-6	17	TGTGCCAGCAGCTCGGACAGGGCGAGCTCTGGGGCCAACGTCCTGACTTTC	CASSSDRASSGANVLTF
TRBV7-8	NA	TRBD1	TRBJ1-6	14	TGTGCCGGCAGCCAGGGACAGCAAGGGTCACCCCTCCACTTT	CAGSQGQQGSPLHF
TRBV7-2	NA	TRBD2	TRBJ2-5	15	TGTGCCAGCAGCCCCATGCGGGGGGGCCAAGAGACCCAGTACTTC	CASSPMRGGQETQYF
TRBV10-3	NA	NA	TRBJ1-5	13	TGTGCCAGCAGTTACGGGCTGGCTCAGCCCCAGCATTTT	CASSYGLAQPQHF
TRBV10-3	NA	NA	TRBJ1-2	15	TGTGCCATCAGGAGCGGGGGGGCAGGGTCCTATGGCTACACCTTC	CAIRSGGAGSYGYTF
TRBV7-9	NA	NA	TRBJ2-6	18	TGTGCCAGCAGCACCGGACAAGCTATGGTCTCTGGGGCCAACGTCCTGACTTTC	CASSTGQAMVSGANVLTF
TRBV10-3	once	NA	TRBJ1-2	16	TGTGCCATCAGTGAGGGGAATCAGCCCCAGGCTTATGGCTACACCTTC	CAISEGNQPQAYGYTF
TRBV6-1	few	TRBD1	TRBJ1-2	13	TGTGCCAGCCTTACCGGGACAGGCTATGGCTACACCTTC	CASLTGTGYGYTF
TRBV7-8	many	NA	TRBJ1-2	14	TGTGCCAGCAGTCCTTGGGGCACATGGGGTGGCTACACCTTC	CASSPWGTWGGYTF
TRBV15	many	NA	TRBJ2-7	15	TGTGCCACCAGCAGAGATGTCCAGGGTGTAAACGAGCAGTACTTC	CATSRDVQGVNEQYF
TRBV24-1	NA	TRBD2	TRBJ2-5	13	TGTGCTAAGAGTTGGGGGGGACAAGAGACCCAGTACTTC	CAKSWGGQETQYF
TRBV6-5	few	TRBD1	TRBJ2-5	16	TGTGCCAGCAGTTACTCTGACAGGGCTCTGGTAAAGACCCAGTACTTC	CASSYSDRALVKTQYF
TRBV25-1	few	NA	TRBJ1-2	13	TGTGCCAGCTCCTCATCGGGGCTGTATGGCTACACCTTC	CASSSSGLYGYTF